This passage covers 26 T cell receptor beta chains from one sample sequenced in a study of cytomegalovirus exposure and HLA in healthy donors. PCR employed 60 Vbeta and 13 Jbeta primers. Libraries were prepared by immunoSEQ multiplex PCR; TCRdb keeps only in-frame clonotypes and omits some of them. The table records under 200,000 clones, about 80% of them present only once. The sequencing input was PBMCs. The source is a woman younger than 45 in good health and CMV-seropositive.

The chain combines TRBV5-8 with TRBJ2-5, with 9 bases matching TRBD1. J was trimmed by 1 base and V by 3 bases; bases with no gene match: 7. CDR1 and CDR2 from the germline V gene are SGHTS and YDEGEE. This CDR3 comprises 16 residues. Here the CDR3 reads CASSSTRGQGQETQYF. The CDR3 DNA sequence: TGTGCCAGCAGCTCGACAAGGGGACAGGGCCAAGAGACCCAGTACTTC.

This clone showed up just once. CDR3 amino acids: CASSERGNTIYF. CDR3 coding DNA: TGTGCCAGCAGTGAACGGGGAAACACCATATATTTT. This chain connects TRBV6-1 to TRBJ1-3; no definite D call. Trimming pared 2 bases from V and 4 bases from J, leaving 3 bases between. From germline, CDR1 is MNHNS and CDR2 SASEGT. The CDR3 is 12 residues long.

The chain employs TRBV10-3 and TRBJ1-2; tentative D call: TRBD1 (5 bases). Germline CDR1 reads ENHRY; CDR2 reads SYGVKD. V was trimmed by 0 bases and J by 4 bases, leaving 9 bases between them. The CDR3 is 14 residues long. The CDR3 protein is CAISESGPVYGYTF. The CDR3 DNA reads TGTGCCATCAGTGAGTCGGGGCCGGTCTATGGCTACACCTTC.

This clone was counted a few times. V gene TRBV4-2 combines with J gene TRBJ2-7, with D possibly being TRBD1 (6 bases). Between the trimmed V and J ends, which lost 0 bases and 2 bases, there was a span of 8 bases. The CDR3 is 14 amino acids. Germline V gene sequence: CDR1 LGHNA, CDR2 YNFKEQ. The CDR3 spells CASSQDRTAYEQYF. The CDR3 DNA sequence: TGTGCCAGCAGCCAAGATAGGACAGCCTACGAGCAGTACTTC.

The chain uses TRBV27 and TRBJ2-5; 7 positions match TRBD1. This CDR3 has 13 amino acids. V was pared by 5 bases and J by 1 base, with 1 base of the junction left unmatched. Per germline, CDR1 MNHEY and CDR2 SMNVEV (reference sequence). CDR3 bases: TGTGCCAGCAGTCGACAGGGCCAAGAGACCCAGTACTTC. This encodes CASSRQGQETQYF.

V gene TRBV4-3 combines with J gene TRBJ1-2; the match to TRBD1 covers 7 bases. V trimming: 4 bases; J trimming: 6 bases; junction bases outside the gene matches: 5. Germline-derived CDR1 and CDR2 are LGHNA and YSLEER. CDR3 length: 13 residues. The CDR3 here is CASSPRQGDGYTF. CDR3 coding DNA: TGCGCCAGCAGCCCTCGACAGGGAGATGGCTACACCTTC.

The genes are TRBV29-1 and TRBJ1-2; D gene ambiguous. This CDR3 region has 15 residues. Deletions cut 1 base from V and 3 bases from J, with 15 bases between. The germline CDR1 and CDR2 sequences are SQVTM and ANQGSEA. The CDR3 DNA reads TGCAGCGTTGAAGCGGTGGTCATGGGAGACTATGGCTACACCTTC. This sequence encodes CSVEAVVMGDYGYTF. The full variable domain, its missing parts supplied by reference TRBV29-1 and TRBJ1-2, is SAVISQKPSRDICQRGTSLTIQCQVDSQVTMMFWYRQQPGQSLTLIATANQGSEATYESGFVIDKFPISRPNLTFSTLTVSNMSPEDSSIYLCSVEAVVMGDYGYTFGSGTRLTVV.

The J gene is TRBJ2-5, the V gene TRBV15, with unresolved D. Germline lookup yields CDR1 LNHNV and CDR2 YYDKDF (reference sequence). V was cut by 1 base and J by 0 bases, with 9 bases left in between. The CDR3 is 15 amino acids. CDR3 bases: TGTGCCACCAGCAGAGGTGGAGAGTACCAAGAGACCCAGTACTTC. Its protein product is CATSRGGEYQETQYF.

The chain links TRBV7-2 to TRBJ2-7; 12 bases align to TRBD2. The germline V gene encodes CDR1 SGHTA and CDR2 FQGNSA. There are 17 residues in the CDR3. Trimming at V came to 1 base and at J to 4 bases, leaving 8 bases not matched to a gene. The CDR3 nucleotides read TGTGCCAGCAGCTTAGATAGGACTAGCGGGGCGCGATACGAGCAGTACTTC. Translation: CASSLDRTSGARYEQYF.

The chain uses TRBV19 and TRBJ2-1, with a weak D call TRBD1 (5 bases). This CDR3 region has 14 residues. From germline, CDR1 is LNHDA and CDR2 SQIVND (reference sequence). With 6 bases removed from V and 10 bases from J, the gap between germline ends came to 19 bases. For the CDR3, the DNA is TGTGCCAGTAGAGGAACAGGAGTACGTAGGGAGCAGTTCTTC. Protein product: CASRGTGVRREQFF.

The chain has TRBV2 and TRBJ1-1; a possible D gene is TRBD1 (5 bases). CDR1 is SNHLY, CDR2 FYNNEI, per germline. The germline V and J ends were trimmed by 5 bases and 5 bases, with 21 bases remaining between them. The CDR3 has 16 residues. CDR3 DNA: TGTGCCAGCAGTCCCCAGGGAAGGGTCTTCGGGACTGAAGCTTTCTTT. It specifies CASSPQGRVFGTEAFF.

The chain combines TRBV4-2 with TRBJ2-7; 9 positions agree with TRBD1. J gave up 5 bases and V 4 bases, and 6 bases lay outside the gene matches. CDR3 length: 14 amino acids. The germline CDR1 and CDR2 sequences are LGHNA and YNFKEQ. The CDR3: CASSPGTGNHEQYF. The CDR3 DNA is TGTGCCAGCAGCCCCGGGACAGGGAACCACGAGCAGTACTTC.

The gene calls are TRBV7-2 and TRBJ1-1, with D uncertain. This CDR3 is 13 amino acids long. Germline V CDR1 and CDR2: SGHTA, FQGNSA. With 6 bases removed from V and 1 base from J, the gap between germline ends came to 9 bases. The CDR3 DNA is TGTGCCAGCAGGTCCCGGGAGAACACTGAAGCTTTCTTT. Protein: CASRSRENTEAFF.

V usage is TRBV7-9 and J usage is TRBJ1-4, with unresolved D. This CDR3 region has 14 residues. The V end was cut by 2 bases, the J end by 8 bases, with 12 bases between. Germline V gene lookup returns CDR1 SEHNR and CDR2 FQNEAQ (reference sequence). In nucleotides, the CDR3 is TGTGCCAGCAGCTTAAGAGGAAACAACGAAAAACTGTTTTTT. Translation gives CASSLRGNNEKLFF.

This chain uses TRBV27 with TRBJ2-7; TRBD1 matches 7 bases. V shed 5 bases, J shed 2 bases, and the junction held 6 bases outside the gene matches. This CDR3 comprises 14 residues. Germline assignment: CDR1 MNHEY and CDR2 SMNVEV (reference sequence). CDR3 region: CASSPGQVTYEQYF. Here the CDR3 DNA reads TGTGCCAGCAGTCCCGGACAGGTCACCTACGAGCAGTACTTC.

The V gene is TRBV30, the J gene TRBJ1-2, with 7 bases matching TRBD1. There are 14 residues in the CDR3. CDR1 and CDR2 from the germline V gene are GTSNPN and SVGIG (reference sequence). V lost 3 bases and J lost 3; bases outside the gene matches: 7. The CDR3 nucleotides read TGTGCCTGGAGCAGGACAGGACTTTACTATGGCTACACCTTC. Translation gives CAWSRTGLYYGYTF.

V usage is TRBV6-1 and J usage is TRBJ1-2; D is unclear. Trimming cost V 6 bases and J 8 bases, with 10 bases left between them. CDR3 length: 11 residues. Germline CDR1 and CDR2: MNHNS and SASEGT. CDR3 sequence reads: CASRGGRGYTF. The CDR3 nucleotides read TGTGCCAGCAGGGGAGGAAGGGGCTACACCTTC.

The J gene is TRBJ1-1, the V gene TRBV11-2; D ambiguous. Germline V gene lookup returns CDR1 SGHAT and CDR2 FQNNGV. V was cut by 2 bases and J by 5 bases, with 12 bases left in between. The CDR3 consists of 14 residues. The CDR3 coding sequence is TGTGCCAGCAGCTTACCGCCACTGGAGACTGAAGCTTTCTTT. It is translated as CASSLPPLETEAFF.

This chain links TRBV7-6 with TRBJ2-1, with D possibly matching TRBD2 (5 bases). V was clipped by 5 bases and J by 7 bases, with 24 bases between them. The CDR3 covers 17 residues. Germline V gene sequence: CDR1 SGHVS, CDR2 FNYEAQ. The CDR3 nucleotides are TGTGCCAGCAGCCCGCCGTACGGGGTAAAACACGGGAATGAGCAGTTCTTC. Protein: CASSPPYGVKHGNEQFF.

About this clone itself: One junction end does not reproduce the germline sequence, and a read error may be involved. The J gene is TRBJ2-1, the V gene TRBV7-8, with 11 bases matching TRBD2. The CDR3 loop spans 13 amino acids. Germline CDR1 is SGHVS and CDR2 is FQNEAQ. CDR3 bases: TGTGCCAGCGGCTTTAGCGGGAGGGCGGAGCAGTTCTTC. It is translated as CASGFSGRAEQFF.

This chain connects TRBV5-5 to TRBJ2-3; D unclear. The V end was cut by 1 base, the J end by 4 bases, with 19 bases between. Germline V gene sequence: CDR1 SGHKS, CDR2 YYEKEE (reference sequence). The CDR3 has 17 amino acids. The chain's CDR3 is CASSLLMGLNVADTQYF. The CDR3 nucleotides are TGTGCCAGCAGCTTGCTTATGGGCCTGAATGTAGCAGATACGCAGTATTTT.

This clone occurred once. The V and J genes are TRBV30 and TRBJ1-2; unclear D gene. In germline, CDR1 is GTSNPN, CDR2 SVGIG (reference sequence). V lost 2 bases and J lost 4, with 14 bases in between. There are 14 residues in the CDR3. The CDR3 DNA follows: TGTGCCTGGAGTCCCGACCTGGCGGTCTATGGCTACACCTTC. This translates into CAWSPDLAVYGYTF.

The J gene is TRBJ2-7, the V gene TRBV6-5; D possibly corresponds to TRBD1 (6 bases). V was cut by 4 bases and J by 0 bases, with 10 bases left in between. Germline V gene lookup returns CDR1 MNHEY and CDR2 SVGAGI. This CDR3 comprises 14 residues. The CDR3 is CASSFTGNSYEQYF. The CDR3 DNA is TGTGCCAGCAGTTTTACAGGGAACTCCTACGAGCAGTACTTC.

The rearrangement uses TRBV5-1 and TRBJ2-5, with 8 bases identical to TRBD1. The CDR3 is 16 residues long. CDR1 and CDR2 (germline): SGHRS, YFSETQ. J gave up 5 bases and V 0 bases, and 9 bases lay outside the gene matches. CDR3 loop: CASSLEGQGARETQYF. CDR3 nucleotides: TGCGCCAGCAGCTTGGAAGGGCAGGGGGCACGGGAGACCCAGTACTTC.

The chain employs TRBV7-9 and TRBJ2-7, with D maybe TRBD2 (7 bases). Between the trimmed V and J ends, which lost 5 bases and 4 bases, there was a span of 12 bases. This CDR3 is built from 13 residues. Germline CDR1 is SEHNR and CDR2 is FQNEAQ (reference sequence). CDR3 region: CASSRGRGYEQYF. DNA for the CDR3: TGTGCCAGCAGCCGGGGGAGGGGGTACGAGCAGTACTTC.

This clone was seen only once. V usage is TRBV11-2 and J usage is TRBJ2-7; 9 bases align to TRBD1. V lost 2 bases to trimming and J lost 5 bases; unmatched junction nucleotides: 4. This CDR3 region has 14 residues. Germline V gives CDR1 SGHAT, CDR2 FQNNGV. CDR3 in DNA: TGTGCCAGCAGCTTAAACAGGGGGCTCCACGAGCAGTACTTC. Encoded protein: CASSLNRGLHEQYF.